This T cell receptor (beta chain) is drawn from a study of T cells after yellow fever vaccination. Findings and caveats of the study: Among primary-vaccination clones, most reappeared after the booster, at approximately 96% for CD4 and under 90% for CD8. Just a small share of clonotypes turned up in the CD4 compartment as well as the CD8 compartment. FACS-sorted repertoires could contain abundant clonotypes contaminating from the bulk population.

Trimming stripped 5 bases from V and 1 base from J, with 11 bases between. The length of the CDR3 is 14 residues. The germline CDR1 and CDR2 sequences are MNHEY and SVGEGT. Synthesis of TCR cDNA relied on 5'RACE template switching, which attached a universal primer site and UMIs. TCRdb reprocessed the 5' RACE reads with MiXCR, giving one entry per CDR3 protein. The table shows hundreds of thousands of distinct CDR3 sequences, with about 8.3% occurring only once. A note on this clonotype: No antigen is known for it.

The sample consisted of PBMCs, taken approximately 47 days after the first yellow fever vaccination. This receptor was taken from a man aged 18 to 30 who received the YFV17D yellow fever vaccine. The chain combines TRBV6-2 or TRBV6-3 with TRBJ1-1, with D uncertain. Here the CDR3 reads CASSGGFENTEAFF. Written as DNA, the CDR3 is TGTGCCAGCAGTGGAGGGTTTGAGAACACTGAAGCTTTCTTT.